This T cell receptor (beta chain) was found in a study of T cells in Graves' hyperthyroidism and ophthalmopathy. V lost 7 bases to trimming and J lost 0 bases; unmatched junction nucleotides: 5. The CDR3 is made up of 15 amino acids. Germline CDR1 reads SNHLY; CDR2 reads FYNNEI. Amplification targeted TCR beta CDR3 regions from RNA transcripts. The primer set for the first-round RT-PCR of the TCR CDR3 was HTBI. TCRdb redid the calling of the multiplex PCR reads with MiXCR, one entry per CDR3 protein. This table holds about 640,000 distinct CDR3 sequences, 20% found once. This clonotype has just a few counts.

This receptor was identified in a man younger than 45 with Graves' ophthalmopathy. Sequenced sample: blood. This sequence joins TRBV2 and TRBJ2-3; TRBD1 matches at 9 bases. The CDR3 DNA reads as TGTGCCAGCATCTTTGGGACAGGGAGCACAGATACGCAGTATTTT. This gives the protein CASIFGTGSTDTQYF.